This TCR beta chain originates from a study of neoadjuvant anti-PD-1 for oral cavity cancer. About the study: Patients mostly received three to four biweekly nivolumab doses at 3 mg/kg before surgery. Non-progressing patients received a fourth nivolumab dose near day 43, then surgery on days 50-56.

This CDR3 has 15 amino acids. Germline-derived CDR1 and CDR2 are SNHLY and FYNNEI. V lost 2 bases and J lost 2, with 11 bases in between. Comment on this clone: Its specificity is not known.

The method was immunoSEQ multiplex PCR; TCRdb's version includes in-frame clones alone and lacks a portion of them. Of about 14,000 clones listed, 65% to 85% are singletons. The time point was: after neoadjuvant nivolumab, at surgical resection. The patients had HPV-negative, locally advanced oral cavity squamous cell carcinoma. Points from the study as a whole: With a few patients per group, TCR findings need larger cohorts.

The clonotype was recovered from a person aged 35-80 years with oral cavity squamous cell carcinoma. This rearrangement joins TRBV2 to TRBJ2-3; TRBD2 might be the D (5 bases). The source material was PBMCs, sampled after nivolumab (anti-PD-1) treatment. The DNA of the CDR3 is TGTGCCAGCAGTGAAAGGGAGCAAGCCACAGATACGCAGTATTTT. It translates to CASSEREQATDTQYF.